This entry lists 16 T cell receptor beta chains sequenced from one sample in a study of cytomegalovirus exposure and HLA in healthy donors. In the PCR, 60 Vbeta and 13 Jbeta primers were used. TCRdb keeps only in-frame clones here, not all; method: immunoSEQ multiplex PCR. The repertoire has around 140,000 clones, about 10% of them found once; the top ten carry under 2%. The sample was PBMCs. These receptor sequences come from a man aged 45-60 years in good health and CMV-seronegative.

This clone was observed a handful of times. The chain recombines TRBV4-1 with TRBJ2-7; D call uncertain. In germline, CDR1 is MGHRA, CDR2 YSYEKL. The CDR3 loop spans 14 amino acids. Trimming took off 2 bases at V and 0 bases at J, with 8 bases between the two ends. The CDR3 bases are TGCGCCAGCAGCCAACCGAGTAGCTCCTACGAGCAGTACTTC. Amino acid sequence: CASSQPSSSYEQYF.

A word on this clone: Other DNA sequences in the same sample also yield this CDR3. V gene TRBV9 combines with J gene TRBJ1-5; D is perhaps TRBD1 (6 bases). The CDR3 is 15 residues long. V shed 2 bases and J shed 0 bases, with 9 bases lying between them. Germline values: CDR1 SGDLS, CDR2 YYNGEE. The DNA for the CDR3 is TGTGCCAGCAGCGTGGGGGGGCTTAGCAATCAGCCCCAGCATTTT. The encoded protein is CASSVGGLSNQPQHF.

V usage is TRBV6-1 and J usage is TRBJ2-1, with 9 positions matching TRBD2. CDR1 MNHNS and CDR2 SASEGT come from the germline V gene. The CDR3 length is 15 residues. After removal of 6 bases from V and 5 bases from J, the junction contained 8 bases not matched to a gene. The CDR3 region has the DNA TGTGCCAGCAGCCCCACTAGCGGGCCTAACAATGAGCAGTTCTTC. Translated: CASSPTSGPNNEQFF.

The chain carries TRBV11-2 and TRBJ2-1; D perhaps matches TRBD2 (6 bases). CDR1 and CDR2 (germline): SGHAT, FQNNGV. This CDR3 has 16 residues. The V end was cut by 5 bases, the J end by 0 bases, with 14 bases between. In nucleotides, the CDR3 is TGTGCCAGCAGCCCACGACTAGGGGACTCCTACAATGAGCAGTTCTTC. Its protein product is CASSPRLGDSYNEQFF.

This clone is medium-sized (0.01 to 0.1%) in the sample. This chain links TRBV21-1 with TRBJ2-7; no DNA check was done on the table's D call, TRBD1. TRBV21-1 is designated a pseudogene. This CDR3 has 19 residues. CDR3 nucleotide sequence: TGTGCCAGCAGCAAATCCCTGACAGGGTGGGAGTCTAGGGCCTACGAGCAGTACTTC. Residues: CASSKSLTGWESRAYEQYF.

In its sample, this clone was seen a few times. The rearrangement joins TRBV27 to TRBJ2-3, with 13 bases that match TRBD2. The V gene's germline CDR1 is MNHEY and CDR2 SMNVEV (reference sequence). The CDR3 is 15 amino acids. V lost 4 bases, J lost 3 bases, and 1 base stayed unmatched. The CDR3 is CASSSGLAGTDTQYF. The CDR3 nucleotides read TGTGCCAGCAGTTCGGGACTAGCGGGGACAGATACGCAGTATTTT.

V and J are TRBV5-1 and TRBJ2-5; 9 nucleotides line up with TRBD1. The CDR3 is made up of 16 amino acids. The V and J ends lost 2 bases and 3 bases, in that order; junction bases with no gene match: 8. CDR1 is SGHRS and CDR2 is YFSETQ in the germline V gene. CDR3 sequence reads: CASSFTGGLSEETQYF. CDR3 bases: TGCGCCAGCAGCTTTACAGGGGGCTTATCCGAAGAGACCCAGTACTTC.

This clone appeared a few times. The J gene is TRBJ2-5, the V gene TRBV19, with D possibly matching TRBD2 (5 bases). CDR1 is LNHDA and CDR2 is SQIVND in the germline V gene (reference sequence). V dropped 3 bases and J dropped 4 bases, with 9 bases sitting between them. The CDR3 runs 13 residues. CDR3 in DNA: TGTGCCAGTAGTATCGGGAATTTAGAGACCCAGTACTTC. This gives the protein CASSIGNLETQYF.

Only a few counts were recorded for this clone. V and J are TRBV2 and TRBJ1-5, with 7 positions matching TRBD1. This CDR3 is built from 12 residues. Losses at the gene ends were 9 bases for V and 5 bases for J; bases not matched to a gene: 4. CDR1 is SNHLY and CDR2 is FYNNEI in the germline V gene. The CDR3 DNA reads TGTGCCAGTCGGACAGGTTATCAGCCCCAGCATTTT. Translated, it gives CASRTGYQPQHF.

The chain joins TRBV19 to TRBJ2-6, with 8 bases matching TRBD1. CDR1 LNHDA and CDR2 SQIVND come from the germline V gene (reference sequence). With V trimmed by 1 base and J by 1 base, 3 bases remained unmatched. This CDR3 comprises 17 residues. CDR3 sequence reads: CASSIGQGASGANVLTF. CDR3 DNA: TGTGCCAGTAGTATAGGGCAGGGGGCTTCTGGGGCCAACGTCCTGACTTTC.

This clone occurred a few times. The CDR3 sequence is CASSPQPSAGNTIYF. CDR3 DNA sequence: TGTGCCAGCAGCCCACAGCCCTCGGCGGGAAACACCATATATTTT. V is TRBV7-2 and J is TRBJ1-3; no reliable D call. Germline values: CDR1 SGHTA, CDR2 FQGNSA. The CDR3 has 15 residues. Deletions cut 5 bases from V and 4 bases from J, with 15 bases between. The full variable domain, rest sourced from reference TRBV7-2 and TRBJ1-3, is GAGVSQSPSNKVTEKGKDVELRCDPISGHTALYWYRQSLGQGLEFLIYFQGNSAPDKSGLPSDRFSAERTGGSVSTLTIQRTQQEDSAVYLCASSPQPSAGNTIYFGEGSWLTVV.

This clone has a handful of counts. The chain joins TRBV6-1 to TRBJ2-7; 7 bases map to TRBD2. Unmatched junction bases numbered 12, after V lost 0 bases and J lost 7 bases. This CDR3 has 16 amino acids. CDR1 MNHNS and CDR2 SASEGT come from the germline V gene. The CDR3 coding sequence is TGTGCCAGCAGTGAAGCGCGAGTCGCGGGAGTCGGGGAGCAGTACTTC. Residues: CASSEARVAGVGEQYF.

This rearrangement joins TRBV7-8 to TRBJ1-3; D is possibly TRBD1 (5 bases). CDR1 is SGHVS, CDR2 FQNEAQ, per germline. The ends were cut back, 8 bases at V and 0 bases at J, with 20 bases in the middle. The CDR3 has 17 residues. The CDR3: CASGLRQSRSSGNTIYF. The CDR3, as DNA: TGTGCCAGCGGCCTGAGACAGTCCCGCAGCTCTGGAAACACCATATATTTT. Using reference TRBV7-8 and TRBJ1-3 for the parts outside the CDR3, the full variable domain is GAGVSQSPRYKVAKRGQDVALRCDPISGHVSLFWYQQALGQGPEFLTYFQNEAQLDKSGLPSDRFFAERPEGSVSTLKIQRTQQEDSAVYLCASGLRQSRSSGNTIYFGEGSWLTVV.

The J gene is TRBJ2-1, the V gene TRBV7-6; 11 bases match TRBD2. Germline values: CDR1 SGHVS, CDR2 FNYEAQ. Trimming cost V 5 bases and J 8 bases; bases outside gene matches: 11. This CDR3 region has 16 residues. The CDR3 sequence: CASSILTSGSTDEQFF. The CDR3 region has the DNA TGTGCCAGCAGCATTCTAACTAGCGGGAGTACAGATGAGCAGTTCTTC.

The rearrangement uses TRBV10-3 and TRBJ2-1; 7 bases map to TRBD2. Germline V CDR1 and CDR2: ENHRY, SYGVKD. V lost 0 bases and J lost 0; bases outside the gene matches: 2. CDR3 length equals 16 residues. The CDR3, as DNA: TGTGCCATCAGTGAGTCAGGCGGGAGCTCCTACAATGAGCAGTTCTTC. This codes for CAISESGGSSYNEQFF.

In its sample, this clone was seen a few times. The chain recombines TRBV6-6 with TRBJ2-7; D may be TRBD2 (6 bases). Trimming pared 6 bases from V and 7 bases from J, leaving 16 bases between. The CDR3 sequence is 13 residues long. Germline CDR1 reads MNHNY; CDR2 reads SVGAGI (reference sequence). CDR3 sequence: CASSPPQAGEQYF. CDR3 nucleotides: TGTGCCAGCAGCCCCCCCCAGGCGGGAGAGCAGTACTTC.